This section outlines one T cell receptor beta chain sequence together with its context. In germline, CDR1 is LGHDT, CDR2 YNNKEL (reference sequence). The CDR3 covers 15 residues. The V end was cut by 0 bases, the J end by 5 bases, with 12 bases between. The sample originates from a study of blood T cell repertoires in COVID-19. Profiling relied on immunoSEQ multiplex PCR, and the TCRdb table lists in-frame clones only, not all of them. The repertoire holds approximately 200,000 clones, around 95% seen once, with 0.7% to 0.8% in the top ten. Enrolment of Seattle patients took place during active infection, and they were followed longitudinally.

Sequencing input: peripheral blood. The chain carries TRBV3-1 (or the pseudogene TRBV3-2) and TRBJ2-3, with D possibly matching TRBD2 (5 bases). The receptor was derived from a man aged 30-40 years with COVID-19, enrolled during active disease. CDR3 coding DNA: TGTGCCAGCAGCCAAGATCAGGTGGAGGTAGATACGCAGTATTTT. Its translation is CASSQDQVEVDTQYF.